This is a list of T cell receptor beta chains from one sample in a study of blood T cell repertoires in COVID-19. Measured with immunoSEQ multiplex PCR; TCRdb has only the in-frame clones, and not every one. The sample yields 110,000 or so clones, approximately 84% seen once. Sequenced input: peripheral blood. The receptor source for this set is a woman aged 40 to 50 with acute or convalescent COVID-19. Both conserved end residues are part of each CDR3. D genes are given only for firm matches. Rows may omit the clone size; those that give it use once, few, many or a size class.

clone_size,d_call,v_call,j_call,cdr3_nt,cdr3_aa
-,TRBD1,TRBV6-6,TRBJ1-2,TGTGCCAGCAGTATTCCGGGACAGGAATTCGATGGCTACACCTTC,CASSIPGQEFDGYTF
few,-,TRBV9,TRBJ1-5,TGTGCCAGCAGCGTAGGACAGAACAATCAGCCCCAGCATTTT,CASSVGQNNQPQHF
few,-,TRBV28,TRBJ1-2,TGTGCCAGTTCCGAGGACTATGGCTACACCTTC,CASSEDYGYTF
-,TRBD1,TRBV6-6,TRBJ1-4,TGTGCCAGCAGCCGACAGGGGCGTACTAATGAAAAACTGTTTTTT,CASSRQGRTNEKLFF
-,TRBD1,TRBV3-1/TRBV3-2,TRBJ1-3,TGTGCCAGCAGCCAACCGGGACAGGGAAACACCATATATTTT,CASSQPGQGNTIYF
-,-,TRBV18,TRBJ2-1,TGTGCCAGCTCACCACCGGGGAGCCCATCTTACAATGAGCAGTTCTTC,CASSPPGSPSYNEQFF
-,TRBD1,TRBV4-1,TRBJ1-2,TGCGCCAGCAGCCAAAGAGAGGCCGGGACAGCCAACTATGGCTACACCTTC,CASSQREAGTANYGYTF
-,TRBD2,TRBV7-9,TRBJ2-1,TGTGCCAGCAGCTTAGCTTTAGCGGGGGGGCTCGATGAGCAGTTCTTC,CASSLALAGGLDEQFF
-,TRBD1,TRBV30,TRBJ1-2,TGTGCCTGGAGTGTACAGGGGTTAGGTGGCTACACCTTC,CAWSVQGLGGYTF
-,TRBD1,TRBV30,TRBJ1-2,TGTGCCTGGAGAGGGACAGGGAATAACTATGGCTACACCTTC,CAWRGTGNNYGYTF
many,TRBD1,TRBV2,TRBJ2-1,TGTGCCAGCATAGAAGGGGGCGATGAGCAGTTCTTC,CASIEGGDEQFF
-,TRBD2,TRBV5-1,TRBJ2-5,TGCGCCAGCCGACTAGCGGACGAAGAGACCCAGTACTTC,CASRLADEETQYF
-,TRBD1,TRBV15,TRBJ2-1,TGTGCCACCAGCAGTAGGTTGACAGGGGCGGGTCATGAGCAGTTCTTC,CATSSRLTGAGHEQFF
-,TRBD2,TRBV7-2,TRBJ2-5,TGTGCCAGCAGCTTAAGTTGGGGTACGGGGGGGCAAGAGACCCAGTACTTC,CASSLSWGTGGQETQYF
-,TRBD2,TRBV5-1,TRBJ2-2,TGCGCCAGCAGCGGACTAGCGACGAACACCGGGGAGCTGTTTTTT,CASSGLATNTGELFF
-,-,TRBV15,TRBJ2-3,TGTGCCACCAGCAGAGATGGGGCTACCCAAGATACGCAGTATTTT,CATSRDGATQDTQYF
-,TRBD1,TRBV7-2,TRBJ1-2,TGTGCCAGCAGCTCAAGGACAGGGGTTGGCTACACCTTC,CASSSRTGVGYTF
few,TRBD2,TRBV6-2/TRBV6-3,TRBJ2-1,TGTGCCAGCAGTTATACTAGCGGGCTCTACAATGAGCAGTTCTTC,CASSYTSGLYNEQFF
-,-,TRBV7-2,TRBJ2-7,TGTGCCAGCAGCTTCCAAAACTCTCCGGGAGAAAACTACGAGCAGTACTTC,CASSFQNSPGENYEQYF
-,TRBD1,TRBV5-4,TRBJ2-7,TGTGCCAGCAGCAGAGAGGACAGGTCGCGAACCTACGAGCAGTACTTC,CASSREDRSRTYEQYF
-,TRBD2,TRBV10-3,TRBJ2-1,TGTGCCATCGCCCTAGCGGGGGGGCGGAATGAGCAGTTCTTC,CAIALAGGRNEQFF
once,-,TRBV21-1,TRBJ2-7,TGTGCCAGCCTCGGGTCCTTCTACGAGCAGTACTTC,CASLGSFYEQYF
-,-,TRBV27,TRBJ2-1,TGTGCCAGCAGTTCGGTGGTTCGCTACAATGAGCAGTTCTTC,CASSSVVRYNEQFF
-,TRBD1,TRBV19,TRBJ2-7,TGTGCCAGTAGTCCTTGGACAGGTCCCCACGAGCAGTACTTC,CASSPWTGPHEQYF
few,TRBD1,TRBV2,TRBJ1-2,TGTGCCAGCAAAGAGACAGGGGCAGGGGGCTACACCTTC,CASKETGAGGYTF
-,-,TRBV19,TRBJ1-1,TGTGCCAGTAGTAGGGCTCTCGGTTTGGCTGAAGCTTTCTTT,CASSRALGLAEAFF
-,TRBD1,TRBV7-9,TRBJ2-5,TGTGCCAGCAGCTTAGCATTGGTTAGGGACAGGGAAGAGACCCAGTACTTC,CASSLALVRDREETQYF
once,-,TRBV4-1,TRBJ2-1,TGCGCCAGCAGCCAAGCCGGCCAGGGATACTACAATGAGCAGTTCTTC,CASSQAGQGYYNEQFF
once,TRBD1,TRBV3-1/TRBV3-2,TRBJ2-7,TGTGCCAGCAGCCATATATTAAGTGGACAGGCGGCCGGTGAGCAGTACTTC,CASSHILSGQAAGEQYF
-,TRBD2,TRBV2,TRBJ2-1,TGTGCCAGCAGTGGGACTAGCGGGGGGGTACTCAATGAGCAGTTCTTC,CASSGTSGGVLNEQFF
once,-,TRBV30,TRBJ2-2,TGTGCCTTCGGGACTCCGGAGAGGGAGCTGTTTTTT,CAFGTPERELFF
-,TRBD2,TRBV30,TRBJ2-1,TGTGCCTGGTACACACCTAGCGGGGTCTACAATGAGCAGTTCTTC,CAWYTPSGVYNEQFF
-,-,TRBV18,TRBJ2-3,TGTGCCAGCTCAGGGGGCAGGAGAGATACGCAGTATTTT,CASSGGRRDTQYF
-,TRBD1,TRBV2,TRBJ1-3,TGTGCCAGCAGACAGGGGGGAGAAAACACCATATATTTT,CASRQGGENTIYF
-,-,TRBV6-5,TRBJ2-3,TGTGCCAGCAGTCGGGACTTTTATTCAGATACGCAGTATTTT,CASSRDFYSDTQYF